These 19 T cell receptor beta chains share one sample of origin, sequenced in a study of T cells in Graves' hyperthyroidism and ophthalmopathy (dated 2019 in TCRdb). Receptor amplification or capture employed multiplex PCR. Reads for this sample came from an Illumina HiSeq 2000. TCR beta CDR3 regions were amplified from RNA transcripts. The first round of RT-PCR for the TCR CDR3 was performed with the HTBI primer set and the Qiagen OneStep RT-PCR kit. Clones were called with MiXCR by TCRdb after fastp trimmed the public reads at Q25, and only in-frame beta chains were retained. Rows matching on CDR3 protein sequence are summarized as one entry with the most common DNA and genes. The sample contains hundreds of thousands of distinct CDR3 sequences, around 45% of them found a single time. Together, the top ten hold 8.2% of the sample. Sequencing was done on a sample of peripheral blood or thyroid tissue (not recorded which). Receptor source: a young woman with Graves' hyperthyroidism. Donor details come from another sample of the same person, matched by shared clones.

This clonotype was seen repeatedly, ten times or more. V is TRBV7-3 and J is TRBJ1-1, with D uncertain. V lost 5 bases, J lost 5 bases, and 12 bases lay in between. Germline V gives CDR1 SGHTA, CDR2 FQGTGA. This CDR3 region has 13 residues. DNA of the CDR3: TGTGCCAGCAGCAAAAGCCCGGGGACTGAAGCTTTCTTT. The encoded protein is CASSKSPGTEAFF.

Points on this clonotype: This may stem from a read error, because a much larger clone lies one nucleotide away. The chain employs TRBV7-9 and TRBJ2-5; 8 positions agree with TRBD1. Germline-derived CDR1 and CDR2 are SEHNR and FQNEAQ (reference sequence). Germline trimming cut 8 bases from V and 0 bases from J; bases unmatched to any gene: 5. This CDR3 has 14 amino acids. CDR3 sequence reads: CASGRQGYQETQYF. For the CDR3, the DNA is TGTGCCAGCGGGAGACAGGGGTACCAAGAGACCCAGTACTTC. The complete variable domain, with remaining parts taken from reference TRBV7-9 and TRBJ2-5, reads DTGVSQNPRHKITKRGQNVTFRCDPISEHNRLYWYRQTLGQGPEFLTYFQNEAQLEKSRLLSDRFSAERPKGSFSTLEIQRTEQGDSAMYLCASGRQGYQETQYFGPGTRLLVL.

In DNA, the CDR3 is TGTGCCAGCAGTGGGAGTCTTCGGGGTGGGCAGCCCCAGCATTTT. Protein sequence: CASSGSLRGGQPQHF. The rearrangement uses TRBV2 and TRBJ1-5; D is ambiguous. Germline V lookup: CDR1 SNHLY, CDR2 FYNNEI. V lost 4 bases to trimming and J lost 7 bases, with 17 bases between them. The length of the CDR3 is 15 residues.

The V and J genes are TRBV19 and TRBJ1-2; no clear D gene. The CDR3 is 13 residues long. V gave up 2 bases and J gave up 4 bases, with 8 bases separating them. Per the germline V gene, CDR1 is LNHDA and CDR2 is SQIVND (reference sequence). The CDR3 region has the DNA TGTGCCAGTAGTATATCCCCAGCCTATGGCTACACCTTC. It specifies CASSISPAYGYTF.

The sample holds a few counts of this clonotype. This chain links TRBV7-9 with TRBJ1-2; tentatively, D is TRBD1 (6 bases). The CDR3 extends over 16 amino acids. Trimming took off 5 bases at V and 7 bases at J, with 23 bases between the two ends. The germline gives CDR1 SEHNR, CDR2 FQNEAQ (reference sequence). The CDR3 nucleotides read TGTGCCAGCAGCGTGTACGGGGGCTCGATAGGGAGTGGCTACACCTTC. The encoded protein is CASSVYGGSIGSGYTF.

This clonotype was detected a few times. This chain links TRBV7-8 with TRBJ1-4; TRBD1 is a possible D gene (6 bases). CDR1 and CDR2 from the germline V gene are SGHVS and FQNEAQ. V was clipped by 5 bases and J by 7 bases, with 17 bases between them. The CDR3 sequence is 15 residues long. The CDR3 spells CASSGPTGPLEKLFF. The CDR3 coding sequence is TGTGCCAGCAGCGGGCCGACAGGCCCCCTTGAAAAACTGTTTTTT.

The chain recombines TRBV5-5 with TRBJ2-5; 8 bases fit TRBD2. From germline, CDR1 is SGHKS and CDR2 YYEKEE (reference sequence). Trimming at V came to 5 bases and at J to 2 bases, leaving 8 bases not matched to a gene. The CDR3 totals 15 residues. The CDR3 DNA reads TGTGCCAGCAGTCATAGCGGGAACCCTCAAGAGACCCAGTACTTC. It specifies CASSHSGNPQETQYF.

This clonotype has just a few counts. The chain is built from TRBV11-3 and TRBJ1-3; unclear D gene. The CDR3 has 15 residues. Per germline, CDR1 SGHNT and CDR2 YENEEA. V was cut by 1 base and J by 1 base, with 8 bases left in between. CDR3: CASSLVPRSGNTIYF. The CDR3 nucleotides are TGTGCCAGCAGCTTAGTACCCAGATCTGGAAACACCATATATTTT.

For the CDR3, the DNA is TGTGCCAGTAGTATGGGGGTCCGGTCGCCCCAGCATTTT. As protein: CASSMGVRSPQHF. This chain connects TRBV7-9 to TRBJ1-5, with D perhaps matching TRBD1 (5 bases). The CDR3 sequence is 13 residues long. CDR1 is SEHNR, CDR2 FQNEAQ, per germline (reference sequence). The ends were cut back, 9 bases at V and 9 bases at J, with 18 bases in the middle.

This clonotype was counted at least ten times. The genes are TRBV24-1 and TRBJ1-2; the D is unclear. V lost 0 bases to trimming and J lost 6 bases, with 4 bases between them. CDR3 length: 12 residues. Germline values: CDR1 KGHDR, CDR2 SFDVKD. CDR3 sequence: CATSDLKNGYTF. CDR3 in DNA: TGTGCCACCAGTGATTTGAAAAATGGCTACACCTTC.

The chain is built from TRBV2 and TRBJ1-1; possibly TRBD1 for D (5 bases). Germline lookup yields CDR1 SNHLY and CDR2 FYNNEI. CDR3 length: 14 amino acids. V was clipped by 6 bases and J by 1 base, with 12 bases between them. The CDR3 DNA follows: TGTGCCAGCAGATCCCGACAGAGGAACACTGAAGCTTTCTTT. Its protein product is CASRSRQRNTEAFF.

Regarding this clonotype: One end of the junction fails to match germline, which may point to a read error. The chain couples TRBV7-3 to TRBJ2-7; the D is unclear. The V gene's germline CDR1 is SGHTA and CDR2 FQGTGA. This CDR3 has 14 amino acids. The CDR3 loop reads CASSHRAETYEQYF. In DNA form, the CDR3 reads TGCGCCAGCAGCCACCGGGCGGAAACCTACGAGCAGTACTTC. The full variable domain, completed using reference TRBV7-3 and TRBJ2-7, is GAGVSQTPSNKVTEKGKYVELRCDPISGHTALYWYRQSLGQGPEFLIYFQGTGAADDSGLPNDRFFAVRPEGSVSTLKIQRTERGDSAVYLCASSHRAETYEQYFGPGTRLTVT.

As for this clonotype: The CDR3 does not close with the conserved phenylalanine or tryptophan, likely indicating a read error. V is TRBV20-1 and J is TRBJ2-7; D may be TRBD2 (5 bases). Deletions cut 6 bases from V and 3 bases from J, with 9 bases between. The CDR3 runs 11 residues. Germline V gene lookup returns CDR1 DFQATT and CDR2 SNEGSKA (reference sequence). DNA of the CDR3: TGCAGTGCCGCCGAGGGCTACGAGCAGTACTAC. This translates into CSAAEGYEQYY.

This clonotype occurred many times. V and J are TRBV2 and TRBJ1-1, with D possibly matching TRBD1 (6 bases). V lost 0 bases to trimming and J lost 7 bases, with 15 bases between them. Germline CDR1 SNHLY, CDR2 FYNNEI. This CDR3 contains 15 residues. The CDR3, as DNA: TGTGCCAGCAGTGAAGCGGCAGGGGCTCGCGGTGAAGCTTTCTTT. As protein: CASSEAAGARGEAFF.

This clonotype was detected only a few times. The V call is TRBV12-3 or TRBV12-4, the J call TRBJ1-2; D not resolved. CDR3 size: 14 residues. Trimming left V 5 bases short and J 7 bases short, with 17 bases between. The CDR3 sequence: CASSPNDKWGGYTF. In nucleotides, the CDR3 is TGTGCCAGCAGTCCAAACGACAAGTGGGGTGGCTACACCTTC.

The chain carries TRBV7-9 and TRBJ1-1; a possible D gene is TRBD1 (6 bases). Germline V gene data show CDR1 as SEHNR and CDR2 as FQNEAQ (reference sequence). CDR3 size: 14 residues. Trimming removed 11 bases at V and 4 bases at J, with 20 bases between. The CDR3 nucleotides read TGTGCCGGTGGCCTGACAGGTTTTATCACTGAAGCTTTCTTT. Its translation: CAGGLTGFITEAFF.

The chain links TRBV7-9 to TRBJ2-6, with a tentative D call TRBD1 (6 bases). V lost 6 bases, J lost 4 bases, and 13 bases lay in between. From germline, CDR1 is SEHNR and CDR2 FQNEAQ (reference sequence). This CDR3 spans 15 amino acids. CDR3 region: CASSTTGWGANVLTF. CDR3 nucleotide sequence: TGTGCCAGCAGTACCACAGGGTGGGGGGCCAACGTCCTGACTTTC. The full variable domain, its missing parts supplied by reference TRBV7-9 and TRBJ2-6, is DTGVSQNPRHKITKRGQNVTFRCDPISEHNRLYWYRQTLGQGPEFLTYFQNEAQLEKSRLLSDRFSAERPKGSFSTLEIQRTEQGDSAMYLCASSTTGWGANVLTFGAGSRLTVL.

This chain links TRBV20-1 with TRBJ1-2; no clear D gene. Between the trimmed V and J ends, which lost 1 base and 0 bases, there was a span of 6 bases. Germline CDR1 reads DFQATT; CDR2 reads SNEGSKA (reference sequence). The CDR3 consists of 13 residues. CDR3 coding DNA: TGCAGTGCTAGAGGAGACACTAACTATGGCTACACCTTC. This codes for CSARGDTNYGYTF.

On this clonotype itself: Compared with germline, one end of the junction differs, possibly owing to a read error. The DNA of the CDR3 is TGTGCCAGCAGTGCTGGGGCTAGCGTCTACGAGCAGTACTTC. Translated: CASSAGASVYEQYF. This rearrangement joins TRBV10-3 to TRBJ2-7, with a possible D match to TRBD2 (6 bases). CDR3 size: 14 residues. Germline V lookup: CDR1 ENHRY, CDR2 SYGVKD.